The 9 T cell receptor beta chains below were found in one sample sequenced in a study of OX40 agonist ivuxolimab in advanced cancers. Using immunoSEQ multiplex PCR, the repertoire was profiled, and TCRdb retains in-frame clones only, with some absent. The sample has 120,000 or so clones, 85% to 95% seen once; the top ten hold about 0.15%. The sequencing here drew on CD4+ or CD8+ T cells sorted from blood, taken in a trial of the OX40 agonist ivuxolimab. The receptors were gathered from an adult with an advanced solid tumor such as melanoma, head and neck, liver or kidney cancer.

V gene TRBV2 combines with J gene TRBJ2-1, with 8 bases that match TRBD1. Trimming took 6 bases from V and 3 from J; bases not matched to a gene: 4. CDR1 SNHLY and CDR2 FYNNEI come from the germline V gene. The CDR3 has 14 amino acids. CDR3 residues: CASRGQGDYNEQFF. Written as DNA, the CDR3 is TGTGCCAGCAGAGGACAGGGTGACTACAATGAGCAGTTCTTC.

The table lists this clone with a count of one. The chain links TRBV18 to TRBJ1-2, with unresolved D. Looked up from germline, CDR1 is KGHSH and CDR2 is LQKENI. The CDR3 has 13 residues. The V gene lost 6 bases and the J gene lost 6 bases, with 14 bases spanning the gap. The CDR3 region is CASSPGGGDGYTF. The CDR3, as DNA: TGTGCCAGCTCCCCCGGAGGTGGGGATGGCTACACCTTC.

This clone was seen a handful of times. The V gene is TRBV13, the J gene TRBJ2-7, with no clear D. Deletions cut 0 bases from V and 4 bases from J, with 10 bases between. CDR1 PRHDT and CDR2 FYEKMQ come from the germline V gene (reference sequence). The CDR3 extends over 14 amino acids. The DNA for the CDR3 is TGTGCCAGCAGCTTAGGCCTGCACCAATACGAGCAGTACTTC. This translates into CASSLGLHQYEQYF.

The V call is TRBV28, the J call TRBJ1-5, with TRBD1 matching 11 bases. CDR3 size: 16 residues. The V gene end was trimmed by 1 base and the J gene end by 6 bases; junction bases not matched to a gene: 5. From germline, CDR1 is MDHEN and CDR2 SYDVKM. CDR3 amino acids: CASSLYGTGGSQPQHF. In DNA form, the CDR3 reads TGTGCCAGCAGTTTATACGGGACAGGGGGTAGTCAGCCCCAGCATTTT.

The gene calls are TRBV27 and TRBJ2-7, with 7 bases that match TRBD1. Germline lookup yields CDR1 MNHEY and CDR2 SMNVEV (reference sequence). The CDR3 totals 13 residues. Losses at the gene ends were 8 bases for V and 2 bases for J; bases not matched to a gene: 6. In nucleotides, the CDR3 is TGTGCCAGCGCCGGGACAGCGCCCTACGAGCAGTACTTC. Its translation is CASAGTAPYEQYF.

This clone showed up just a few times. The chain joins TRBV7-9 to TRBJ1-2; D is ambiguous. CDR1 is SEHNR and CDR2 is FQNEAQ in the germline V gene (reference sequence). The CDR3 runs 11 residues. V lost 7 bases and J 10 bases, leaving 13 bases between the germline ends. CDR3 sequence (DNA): TGTGCCAGCAATGCGTTGGCGGTCTACACCTTC. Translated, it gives CASNALAVYTF.

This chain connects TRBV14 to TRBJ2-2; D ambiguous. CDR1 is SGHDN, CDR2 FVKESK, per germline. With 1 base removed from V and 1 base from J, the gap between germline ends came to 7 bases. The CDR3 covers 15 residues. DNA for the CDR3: TGTGCCAGCAGCCAAGTGGGCCGGAACACCGGGGAGCTGTTTTTT. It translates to CASSQVGRNTGELFF.

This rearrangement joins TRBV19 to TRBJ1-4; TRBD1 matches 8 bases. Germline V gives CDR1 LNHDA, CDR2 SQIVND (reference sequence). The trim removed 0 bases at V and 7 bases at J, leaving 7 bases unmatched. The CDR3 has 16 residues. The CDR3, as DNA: TGTGCCAGTAGTATAGATCTAACGGACAGGGTTGAAAAACTGTTTTTT. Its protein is CASSIDLTDRVEKLFF.

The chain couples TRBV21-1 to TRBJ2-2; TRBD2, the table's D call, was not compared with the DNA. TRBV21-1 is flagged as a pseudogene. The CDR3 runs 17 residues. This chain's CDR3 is CASSKAGAGGGTGELFF. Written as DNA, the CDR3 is TGTGCCAGCAGCAAAGCGGGTGCGGGAGGAGGGACCGGGGAGCTGTTTTTT.